This paragraph reports one TCR beta chain. The V and J ends lost 0 bases and 0 bases respectively, with 14 bases between them. The CDR3 is 18 amino acids. Germline lookup yields CDR1 MNHNS and CDR2 SASEGT. The data originate from a study of blood T cell repertoires in COVID-19. In the original workflow: Cell counts per sample came from amplifying reference gene primers. The table came from immunoSEQ multiplex PCR; TCRdb's copy has only in-frame clones and leaves some out. The V and J calls and the clone size are those of that table, but D and trimming were determined from the DNA. Seen here are some 390,000 clones, around 89% observed once, and the top ten hold roughly 1.6%.

The receptor comes from a woman aged 40-49 years with COVID-19, enrolled during active disease. Sequences were obtained from peripheral blood. The chain uses TRBV6-1 and TRBJ1-4, with D unclear. The CDR3 coding sequence is TGTGCCAGCAGTGAAGCGCGAGGTTTTGCTGCAACTAATGAAAAACTGTTTTTT. Residues: CASSEARGFAATNEKLFF.